This is a list of T cell receptor beta chains from one sample in a study of beta chain features in type 1 diabetes. Assay: immunoSEQ multiplex PCR; the TCRdb copy retains only in-frame clones and omits some. Of approximately 150,000 clones listed, 13% were seen once; the top ten hold approximately 1.3%. Sequences were obtained from central memory CD4+ T cells from blood. The receptors originated from a man between 18 and 29 years old with type 1 diabetes. CDR3s include the opening cysteine and the closing phenylalanine or tryptophan. The D gene is left open where the match is weak. Clone size is shown for a subset of rows, as once, few, many or a class of expanded clone.

TRBV28	12	TRBJ2-5	.	TRBD2	CATLAGEGTQYF	TGTGCCACGCTAGCGGGGGAGGGGACCCAGTACTTC
TRBV7-9	15	TRBJ1-2	.	.	CASSLAGAANYGYTF	TGTGCCAGCAGCTTAGCAGGGGCAGCTAACTATGGCTACACCTTC
TRBV29-1	14	TRBJ2-3	few	TRBD1	CSVDTGGQADTQYF	TGCAGCGTTGATACAGGGGGCCAGGCAGATACGCAGTATTTT
TRBV6-5	15	TRBJ2-3	.	.	CASSYSGGGTDTQYF	TGTGCCAGCAGTTACTCTGGCGGGGGCACAGATACGCAGTATTTT
TRBV10-3	11	TRBJ1-2	few	.	CAITEGGGYTF	TGTGCCATCACCGAGGGGGGAGGCTACACCTTC
TRBV2	11	TRBJ1-1	.	.	CASSPGVKAFF	TGTGCCAGTTCCCCGGGAGTGAAAGCTTTCTTT
TRBV19	12	TRBJ2-4	.	.	CASSEAKNIQYF	TGTGCCAGTAGTGAAGCCAAAAACATTCAGTACTTC
TRBV6-1	15	TRBJ1-5	few	.	CATRTDYSSNQPQHF	TGTGCCACCAGAACAGACTACAGCTCGAATCAGCCCCAGCATTTT
TRBV10-3	11	TRBJ2-4	few	TRBD1	CATGQENIQYF	TGTGCCACCGGACAGGAAAACATTCAGTACTTC
TRBV30	14	TRBJ2-1	few	TRBD2	CASWGGLAGNEQFF	TGTGCCTCCTGGGGGGGACTAGCGGGTAATGAGCAGTTCTTC
TRBV6-1	14	TRBJ2-3	few	.	CASRPFAVTDTQYF	TGTGCCAGCAGACCTTTTGCTGTGACAGATACGCAGTATTTT
TRBV30	13	TRBJ2-7	.	TRBD1	CAWSKTGAYEQYF	TGTGCCTGGAGTAAGACAGGGGCCTACGAGCAGTACTTC
TRBV30	15	TRBJ1-5	many	TRBD1	CAWAGGSSANQPQHF	TGTGCCTGGGCAGGGGGCTCTTCCGCAAATCAGCCCCAGCATTTT
TRBV7-9	15	TRBJ2-7	few	TRBD2	CASSRGTSGAYEQYF	TGTGCCAGCAGCCGCGGGACTAGCGGGGCCTACGAGCAGTACTTC
TRBV29-1	12	TRBJ2-2	few	.	CSVGNPTGELFF	TGCAGCGTCGGGAATCCCACTGGGGAGCTGTTTTTT
TRBV29-1	14	TRBJ2-1	few	.	CSAPDLFKYNEQFF	TGCAGCGCCCCGGACCTCTTTAAATACAATGAGCAGTTCTTC
TRBV18	14	TRBJ1-1	once	.	CASSPVNGNTEAFF	TGTGCCAGCTCACCAGTCAACGGGAACACTGAAGCTTTCTTT
TRBV18	14	TRBJ2-2	.	.	CASSREDGTGELFF	TGTGCCAGCTCACGAGAGGACGGTACCGGGGAGCTGTTTTTT
TRBV18	17	TRBJ2-7	.	TRBD1	CASSPRAAGTGSYEQYF	TGTGCCAGCTCGCCCCGAGCCGCCGGGACAGGATCCTACGAGCAGTACTTC
TRBV10-3	13	TRBJ2-3	many	TRBD1	CAISERGPDTQYF	TGTGCCATCAGTGAGAGGGGGCCAGATACGCAGTATTTT
TRBV14	14	TRBJ1-2	many	.	CASSRGEENYGYTF	TGTGCCAGCAGCCGTGGCGAGGAGAACTATGGCTACACCTTC
TRBV5-1	12	TRBJ1-1	.	.	CASSLGQGEAFF	TGCGCCAGCAGCTTGGGGCAGGGTGAAGCTTTCTTT
TRBV28	14	TRBJ1-2	.	.	CASNPGTANYGYTF	TGTGCCAGCAACCCCGGGACCGCTAACTATGGCTACACCTTC
TRBV2	16	TRBJ2-3	few	TRBD2	CASTTTPAGGTDTQYF	TGTGCCAGCACTACTACCCCAGCGGGAGGCACAGATACGCAGTATTTT
TRBV5-1	15	TRBJ2-3	few	TRBD2	CASTASLAGEDTQYF	TGCGCCAGCACCGCCTCCCTAGCGGGGGAAGATACGCAGTATTTT
TRBV5-4	15	TRBJ2-3	few	TRBD2	CASSGLAGGQDTQYF	TGTGCCAGCAGCGGACTAGCGGGGGGTCAAGATACGCAGTATTTT
TRBV7-9	12	TRBJ2-2	few	.	CASSGLTGELFF	TGTGCCAGCAGCGGACTCACCGGGGAGCTGTTTTTT
TRBV18	14	TRBJ2-7	few	.	CASSPRGLAYEQYF	TGTGCCAGCTCACCACGAGGGCTGGCCTACGAGCAGTACTTC
TRBV29-1	13	TRBJ1-4	few	TRBD1	CSVIRTGNEKLFF	TGCAGCGTTATCAGGACAGGCAATGAAAAACTGTTTTTT
TRBV7-9	18	TRBJ1-2	.	TRBD1	CASSLSRDSWRERYGYTF	TGTGCCAGCAGCTTATCGAGGGACAGCTGGAGGGAGCGCTATGGCTACACCTTC
TRBV2	13	TRBJ1-2	.	TRBD1	CASSSTGDYGYTF	TGTGCCAGCAGCTCGACAGGGGACTATGGCTACACCTTC
TRBV6-1	15	TRBJ1-5	.	.	CASFFQEQGGQPQHF	TGTGCCAGCTTCTTCCAGGAGCAGGGAGGTCAGCCCCAGCATTTT
TRBV27	18	TRBJ2-3	.	TRBD2	CARSLSGRGRTIANTQYF	TGTGCCCGCAGTTTATCCGGGCGGGGGAGAACGATAGCGAATACGCAGTATTTT
TRBV6-5	15	TRBJ2-7	.	.	CASSYGGGHNYEQYF	TGTGCCAGCAGTTACGGGGGCGGACACAACTACGAGCAGTACTTC
TRBV6-5	15	TRBJ1-5	.	.	CASRAQGMGYQPQHF	TGTGCCAGCAGGGCACAGGGTATGGGCTATCAGCCCCAGCATTTT
TRBV7-9	14	TRBJ1-1	.	.	CASSSPQSGTEAFF	TGTGCCAGCAGCTCCCCCCAGAGTGGGACTGAAGCTTTCTTT
TRBV7-9	15	TRBJ1-4	.	TRBD1	CASERETGIGEKLFF	TGTGCCAGTGAAAGGGAGACAGGGATTGGTGAAAAACTGTTTTTT
TRBV7-9	13	TRBJ2-2	few	.	CASSTQNTGELFF	TGTGCCAGCAGCACGCAGAACACCGGGGAGCTGTTTTTT
TRBV14	14	TRBJ2-7	few	TRBD2	CASSLAGGMREQYF	TGTGCCAGCAGCCTAGCGGGGGGGATGAGAGAGCAGTACTTC
TRBV30	13	TRBJ1-4	few	.	CAWSYDLNEKLFF	TGTGCCTGGAGCTACGACTTGAATGAAAAACTGTTTTTT